A single sample gave rise to the 26 T cell receptor beta chains below, sequenced in a study of human T cells and chemical hapten exposure. Time point of the sample: pre-sensitization, week 0. Treatment described: therapeutic diphenylcyclopropenone sensitization with weekly scalp DPC. TCRdb passed the RACE reads through MiXCR, listing each CDR3 protein once. Here the sample spans over 300,000 distinct CDR3 sequences, more than 4.5% being singletons. Sequencing used whole blood, obtained in connection with sensitization to the hapten diphenylcyclopropenone (DPC). The receptor set was obtained from a woman aged 50 to 60 with alopecia areata. Some clones in this sample may be carry-over from other donors' samples.

This clonotype was detected many times. This CDR3 is CAISGVTDTQYF. The CDR3, as DNA: TGTGCCATCAGTGGCGTCACAGATACGCAGTATTTT. The chain recombines TRBV10-3 with TRBJ2-3; D uncertain. Trimming left V 4 bases short and J 2 bases short, with 4 bases between. The CDR3 extends over 12 amino acids. The germline V gene has CDR1 ENHRY and CDR2 SYGVKD.

Ten or more counts support this clonotype. The rearrangement uses TRBV6-2 or TRBV6-3 and TRBJ1-5, with D unresolved. The length of the CDR3 is 15 residues. Per the germline V gene, CDR1 is MNHEY and CDR2 is SVGEGT. The V end was cut by 4 bases, the J end by 0 bases, with 10 bases between. CDR3 nucleotides: TGTGCCAGCAGTTTAGGAGCAGATAGCAATCAGCCCCAGCATTTT. It codes for CASSLGADSNQPQHF.

This clonotype was counted ten times or more. The chain employs TRBV11-2 and TRBJ1-1; D might be TRBD1 (5 bases). Germline CDR1 SGHAT, CDR2 FQNNGV. The CDR3 loop spans 13 amino acids. V gave up 8 bases and J gave up 5 bases, with 15 bases separating them. CDR3 DNA: TGTGCCAGCCGAATGACAGCGGGAACTGAAGCTTTCTTT. Translation gives CASRMTAGTEAFF.

The sample holds many counts of this clonotype. This chain links TRBV5-1 with TRBJ1-4, with D hard to call. From germline, CDR1 is SGHRS and CDR2 YFSETQ. V was clipped by 0 bases and J by 6 bases, with 12 bases between them. The CDR3 is made up of 15 amino acids. This CDR3 is CASSLGGRSDEKLFF. The CDR3, as DNA: TGCGCCAGCAGCTTGGGAGGCAGGTCCGATGAAAAACTGTTTTTT.

Many counts were recorded for this clonotype. The chain combines TRBV10-3 with TRBJ2-7, with D perhaps matching TRBD1 or TRBD2 (5 bases each). Germline-derived CDR1 and CDR2 are ENHRY and SYGVKD. The CDR3 loop spans 13 amino acids. The V and J ends lost 4 bases and 7 bases respectively, with 14 bases between them. CDR3 bases: TGTGCCATCAGTGGCCTCGAGGGGAGTGAGCAGTACTTC. Protein product: CAISGLEGSEQYF.

This clonotype showed up just a few times. The rearrangement uses TRBV4-3 and TRBJ2-7, with 7 bases aligning to TRBD2. Looked up from germline, CDR1 is LGHNA and CDR2 is YSLEER. After removal of 3 bases from V and 7 bases from J, the junction contained 3 bases not matched to a gene. The length of the CDR3 is 12 residues. The DNA for the CDR3 is TGCGCCAGCAGCCAGTCCGGGGGGGAGCAGTACTTC. It codes for CASSQSGGEQYF.

This sequence joins TRBV10-3 and TRBJ1-1; 7 positions agree with TRBD1. This CDR3 contains 13 residues. Germline CDR1 is ENHRY and CDR2 is SYGVKD. V lost 10 bases, J lost 2 bases, and 7 bases stayed unmatched. CDR3 in amino acids: CATQGQPNTEAFF. The CDR3 DNA is TGTGCCACCCAGGGACAGCCTAACACTGAAGCTTTCTTT.

The V and J genes are TRBV4-2 and TRBJ2-3, with 10 bases matching TRBD2. This CDR3 contains 17 residues. Germline V gives CDR1 LGHNA, CDR2 YNFKEQ. J lost 4 bases, V lost 3 bases, and 10 bases had no gene match. The CDR3 loop reads CASSQALAGAGADTQYF. Written as DNA, the CDR3 is TGTGCCAGCAGCCAGGCTCTAGCGGGAGCTGGGGCAGATACGCAGTATTTT.

This chain uses TRBV24-1 with TRBJ2-7; a possible D gene is TRBD1 (5 bases). Germline V gene sequence: CDR1 KGHDR, CDR2 SFDVKD. V lost 4 bases to trimming and J lost 5 bases, with 14 bases between them. The CDR3 spans 14 residues. The CDR3 region is CATSDPAGPDEQYF. CDR3 in DNA: TGTGCCACCAGTGACCCCGCAGGGCCCGACGAGCAGTACTTC.

J is TRBJ1-3 and V is TRBV6-5; D is uncertain. The CDR3 consists of 16 residues. CDR1 is MNHEY, CDR2 SVGAGI, per germline. The V and J ends lost 0 bases and 1 base respectively, with 10 bases between them. The CDR3 loop is CASSYSENLSGNTIYF. Here the CDR3 DNA reads TGTGCCAGCAGTTACTCCGAGAACCTTTCTGGAAACACCATATATTTT.

This clonotype appeared many times. The chain employs TRBV20-1 and TRBJ1-2; 8 bases align to TRBD1. Germline V lookup: CDR1 DFQATT, CDR2 SNEGSKA (reference sequence). The CDR3 runs to 13 residues. V dropped 5 bases and J dropped 5; count of bases not matched to a gene: 7. CDR3 nucleotides: TGCAGTGCTCAGAGGACAGGGTGGTATGGCTACACCTTC. Protein product: CSAQRTGWYGYTF.

This clonotype showed up just a few times. The rearrangement joins TRBV5-4 to TRBJ2-5; 8 nucleotides align to TRBD2. Germline-derived CDR1 and CDR2 are SGHNT and YYREEE (reference sequence). The V and J ends lost 3 bases and 5 bases, in that order; junction bases with no gene match: 6. There are 14 residues in the CDR3. Here the CDR3 DNA reads TGTGCCAGCAGCTCGGGGGGGAAGGAGGAGACCCAGTACTTC. Translating gives CASSSGGKEETQYF.

This clonotype was counted a single time. A read error is likely, as this CDR3 ends without the conserved phenylalanine or tryptophan. V and J are TRBV4-3 and TRBJ2-7; perhaps TRBD1 as D (5 bases). Trimming removed 5 bases from V and 2 bases from J, with 25 bases in between. Germline values: CDR1 LGHNA, CDR2 YSLEER. CDR3 size: 18 residues. CDR3 coding DNA: TGCGCCAGCAGCACACACCTGATTCCGGGTCTGGGGCCCTACGAGCAGTACCTC. Residues: CASSTHLIPGLGPYEQYL.

V and J are TRBV27 and TRBJ2-2; D is ambiguous. V was trimmed by 4 bases and J by 7 bases, leaving 7 bases between them. Germline V gene data show CDR1 as MNHEY and CDR2 as SMNVEV (reference sequence). The CDR3 contains 12 residues. Written as DNA, the CDR3 is TGTGCCAGCAGTTCCTCAGGCGGGGAGCTGTTTTTT. This sequence encodes CASSSSGGELFF.

This clonotype was detected many times. The chain is built from TRBV6-6 and TRBJ2-3, with 8 bases matching TRBD2. Germline loops: CDR1 MNHNY, CDR2 SVGAGI (reference sequence). The CDR3 sequence is 16 residues long. The ends lost 9 bases at V and 0 bases at J; junction bases unmatched: 11. The CDR3 spells CASSDWTSPSTDTQYF. CDR3 sequence (DNA): TGTGCCAGTTCCGATTGGACTAGCCCCAGCACAGATACGCAGTATTTT.

This clonotype was detected many times. The chain is built from TRBV12-3 or TRBV12-4 and TRBJ1-6, with no clear D. This CDR3 is 15 amino acids long. V shed 2 bases and J shed 3 bases, with 8 bases lying between them. Here the CDR3 DNA reads TGTGCCAGCAGTTTACGGCCCGACTATAATTCACCCCTCCACTTT. It translates to CASSLRPDYNSPLHF.

This clonotype was counted ten times or more. This rearrangement joins TRBV29-1 to TRBJ2-5; 7 bases fit TRBD2. Germline V CDR1 and CDR2: SQVTM, ANQGSEA. The CDR3 runs 11 residues. V lost 7 bases and J lost 5; bases outside the gene matches: 4. DNA for the CDR3: TGCAGCGCCAAGGGAGGGGAGACCCAGTACTTC. Amino acids: CSAKGGETQYF.

This clonotype showed up many times. The rearrangement joins TRBV12-3 or TRBV12-4 to TRBJ2-1; no clear D gene. The length of the CDR3 is 14 residues. Deletions cut 3 bases from V and 6 bases from J, with 12 bases between. The chain's CDR3 is CASSFTRGLNEQFF. In nucleotides, the CDR3 is TGTGCCAGCAGTTTCACACGTGGCCTCAATGAGCAGTTCTTC.

The chain couples TRBV7-2 to TRBJ1-2; no clear D gene. Per germline, CDR1 SGHTA and CDR2 FQGNSA. V was clipped by 5 bases and J by 8 bases, with 21 bases between them. The CDR3 totals 15 residues. The CDR3 bases are TGTGCCAGCAGCCCACAAGCGGCCCCGGTTCGGGGCTACACCTTC. Translated, it gives CASSPQAAPVRGYTF. Together with reference TRBV7-2 and TRBJ1-2, the CDR3 gives the full variable domain: GAGVSQSPSNKVTEKGKDVELRCDPISGHTALYWYRQSLGQGLEFLIYFQGNSAPDKSGLPSDRFSAERTGGSVSTLTIQRTQQEDSAVYLCASSPQAAPVRGYTFGSGTRLTVV.

This clonotype has a count of ten or more. The chain links TRBV29-1 to TRBJ2-5; D is undetermined. Germline V lookup: CDR1 SQVTM, CDR2 ANQGSEA. Trimming shortened V by 4 bases and J by 0 bases, and 9 bases separated the two germline ends. The CDR3 is 13 residues long. CDR3 DNA sequence: TGCAGCGTTGTTGACGGGTACCAAGAGACCCAGTACTTC. Translated: CSVVDGYQETQYF.

V is TRBV20-1 and J is TRBJ2-1; TRBD2 agrees at 7 bases. V was pared by 1 base and J by 10 bases, with 7 bases of the junction left unmatched. The length of the CDR3 is 13 residues. Germline V gives CDR1 DFQATT, CDR2 SNEGSKA (reference sequence). The CDR3 protein is CSARGGGTGEQFF. CDR3 DNA: TGCAGTGCTAGAGGGGGAGGGACTGGAGAGCAGTTCTTC.

The gene calls are TRBV12-3 or TRBV12-4 and TRBJ1-2; D may be TRBD1 (5 bases). The CDR3 spans 12 residues. Trimming cost V 7 bases and J 8 bases, with 14 bases left between them. In DNA form, the CDR3 reads TGTGCCAGCACACGGGAGAACAGGGGCTACACCTTC. The encoded protein is CASTRENRGYTF.

This clonotype has at least ten counts. The chain is built from TRBV7-2 and TRBJ1-2; no clear D. Germline V gene lookup returns CDR1 SGHTA and CDR2 FQGNSA. With 5 bases removed from V and 7 bases from J, the gap between germline ends came to 11 bases. The CDR3 runs to 12 residues. In DNA, the CDR3 is TGTGCCAGCAGCCTGGCATCATTTGGCTACACCTTC. Translated, it gives CASSLASFGYTF.

This clonotype was detected many times. J is TRBJ2-5 and V is TRBV5-1; D gene ambiguous. The CDR3 is made up of 13 amino acids. Germline V gene data show CDR1 as SGHRS and CDR2 as YFSETQ. Trimming removed 3 bases from V and 4 bases from J, with 10 bases in between. This CDR3 is CASSSWTGETQYF. The CDR3, as DNA: TGCGCCAGCAGCTCCTGGACGGGAGAGACCCAGTACTTC.

This clonotype was seen at least ten times. CDR3 in amino acids: CASSLEVEQFF. CDR3 bases: TGTGCCAGCAGTTTAGAAGTTGAGCAGTTCTTC. The rearrangement links TRBV12-3 or TRBV12-4 to TRBJ2-1, with D unclear. This CDR3 is 11 amino acids long. The V and J ends lost 1 base and 9 bases respectively, with 4 bases between them.

This clonotype was recorded a few times. The chain employs TRBV12-3 or TRBV12-4 and TRBJ2-7; unclear D gene. This CDR3 region has 11 residues. Trimming left V 5 bases short and J 5 bases short, with 7 bases between. The CDR3 region is CASSRADEQYF. The CDR3 DNA reads as TGTGCCAGCAGTCGGGCCGACGAGCAGTACTTC.